This T cell receptor (beta chain) was identified in a study of naive and memory T cell subsets. Whole-study results and caveats: Especially in CD8 cells, naive repertoires contained a few larger clonotypes, possibly CD45RA-re-expressing memory cells.

V was trimmed by 5 bases and J by 0 bases, leaving 12 bases between them. CDR3 length: 14 residues. The germline V gene encodes CDR1 SQVTM and CDR2 ANQGSEA. Both TRBC1 and TRBC2 were covered by a beta constant-region primer of two equimolar oligonucleotides. Ligated cDNA was amplified by four rounds of PCR with nested alpha and beta constant-region primers and SP2. Each CDR3 protein gets one entry after TCRdb re-called the UMI-ligation and nested PCR reads with MiXCR. Seen here are 150,000 or so distinct CDR3 sequences, roughly 23% observed once, and the top ten hold approximately 0.1%. The table lists this clonotype with many counts. Antigen specificity is unknown. Cells stained for CD3, CD4, CD8, CD45RA, CD27 and viability were sorted into four CD45RA/CD27 subsets.

Sequenced sample: naive CD4+ T cells from blood. This receptor was taken from a human donor in good health. The chain uses TRBV29-1 and TRBJ2-3; D is perhaps TRBD2 (5 bases). The CDR3 DNA sequence: TGCAGCGTTCGGGGATGGGTGAGCACAGATACGCAGTATTTT. Translating gives CSVRGWVSTDTQYF.